The 32 T cell receptor beta chains listed next were all sequenced from one sample in a study of vaccination and CD4 T cells after COVID-19. Cultured CD4+ T-cell DNA underwent Oncomine TCR Beta short-read sequencing. TCRdb passed the PCR reads through MiXCR, listing each CDR3 protein once. This sample has approximately 9,700 distinct CDR3 sequences, with 26% found just once. No cognate antigen is known for these TCRs. As for treatment: roughly ten-day PBMC culture with coronavirus spike peptide pools or control peptides (ViraFEST assay). The material sequenced was CD4+ T cells from blood, cultured in vitro, taken before SARS-CoV-2 vaccination. Every receptor here comes from a human donor who received a COVID-19 vaccine.

In this sample, this clonotype turned up a few times. This chain links TRBV5-6 with TRBJ1-2; 7 bases line up with TRBD1. The trim removed 4 bases at V and 3 bases at J, leaving 3 bases unmatched. Germline lookup yields CDR1 SGHDT and CDR2 YYEEEE. The CDR3 has 13 amino acids. The CDR3 nucleotides read TGTGCCAGCAGCCCCGACAGGGACTATGGCTACACCTTC. It translates to CASSPDRDYGYTF.

The chain couples TRBV2 to TRBJ1-2, with D uncertain. V was shortened by 3 bases and J by 4 bases, with 15 bases between the two germline ends. The CDR3 spans 15 residues. Germline V CDR1 and CDR2: SNHLY, FYNNEI. Here the CDR3 reads CASSESFQVAYGYTF. CDR3 DNA sequence: TGTGCCAGCAGTGAGTCCTTCCAGGTAGCCTATGGCTACACCTTC.

V is TRBV18 and J is TRBJ1-2; D is unclear. Trimming pared 6 bases from V and 4 bases from J, leaving 15 bases between. CDR1 and CDR2 from the germline V gene are KGHSH and LQKENI. The CDR3 loop spans 14 amino acids. CDR3: CASSTSSDTYGYTF. CDR3 DNA sequence: TGTGCCAGCTCGACCTCCTCGGATACCTATGGCTACACCTTC.

CDR3: CASSLISEAEAFF. In DNA form, the CDR3 reads TGTGCCAGCAGCTTAATCTCCGAGGCTGAAGCTTTCTTT. The V gene is TRBV7-9, the J gene TRBJ1-1; D remains unclear. Looked up from germline, CDR1 is SEHNR and CDR2 is FQNEAQ (reference sequence). CDR3 size: 13 residues. Trimming left V 2 bases short and J 6 bases short, with 10 bases between.

In this sample, this clonotype turned up a few times. V and J are TRBV6-1 and TRBJ1-3, with D uncertain. Germline-derived CDR1 and CDR2 are MNHNS and SASEGT. V gave up 6 bases and J gave up 0 bases, with 15 bases separating them. This CDR3 is 16 amino acids long. The CDR3 DNA reads as TGTGCCAGCAGACCCCGTAGAGATTACTCTGGAAACACCATATATTTT. Its protein product is CASRPRRDYSGNTIYF.

The rearrangement joins TRBV6-2 or TRBV6-3 to TRBJ2-7; no firm D call. Germline CDR1 and CDR2: MNHEY and SVGEGT. The CDR3 runs 15 residues. The V end lost 2 bases, the J end lost 3 bases, and 14 bases lay between the germline ends. CDR3 residues: CASSYAARTDYEQYF. The CDR3 DNA sequence: TGTGCCAGCAGTTACGCAGCTAGGACCGACTACGAGCAGTACTTC.

The J gene is TRBJ1-5, the V gene TRBV19, with 7 bases lining up with TRBD1. Germline loops: CDR1 LNHDA, CDR2 SQIVND (reference sequence). The V gene end was trimmed by 8 bases and the J gene end by 4 bases; junction bases not matched to a gene: 8. The CDR3 runs 14 residues. This CDR3 is CASGIRDSNQPQHF. As DNA, the CDR3 is TGTGCCAGTGGAATCCGGGACAGTAATCAGCCCCAGCATTTT.

As to this clonotype: Mismatch with germline at one junction end may stem from a read error. The genes are TRBV7-9 and TRBJ1-1; no clear D. Germline loops: CDR1 SEHNR, CDR2 FQNEAQ (reference sequence). The CDR3 is made up of 13 amino acids. CDR3 bases: TGTGCCAGCACCTTATCGGGTGTCACTGAAGCTTTCTTT. Amino acids: CASTLSGVTEAFF.

V usage is TRBV9 and J usage is TRBJ1-1, with 10 nucleotides matching TRBD1. Germline loops: CDR1 SGDLS, CDR2 YYNGEE. This CDR3 has 17 residues. Trimming at V came to 3 bases and at J to 6 bases, leaving 14 bases not matched to a gene. The CDR3 DNA sequence: TGTGCCAGCAGCGCCCGGACAGGGGGTTTGATTGGAGCTGAAGCTTTCTTT. Translation: CASSARTGGLIGAEAFF.

This chain joins TRBV12-3 or TRBV12-4 and TRBJ2-3, with 13 bases lining up with TRBD2. V trimming: 1 base; J trimming: 0 bases; junction bases outside the gene matches: 4. The length of the CDR3 is 18 residues. The DNA of the CDR3 is TGTGCCAGCAGTTTAGAGACTAGCGGGGGGACGAGCACAGATACGCAGTATTTT. Its translation: CASSLETSGGTSTDTQYF.

This clonotype was recorded a few times. V is TRBV7-8 and J is TRBJ2-2, with D tentatively TRBD1 (5 bases). This CDR3 contains 15 residues. V shed 6 bases and J shed 0 bases, with 11 bases lying between them. Germline values: CDR1 SGHVS, CDR2 FQNEAQ. The CDR3 nucleotides read TGTGCCAGCAGGGTGAGACAGACGAACACCGGGGAGCTGTTTTTT. It yields the protein CASRVRQTNTGELFF.

This clonotype was seen a handful of times. CDR3 residues: CSASPPAGGADTQYF. CDR3 DNA sequence: TGCAGTGCTAGCCCCCCGGCAGGGGGCGCAGATACGCAGTATTTT. J is TRBJ2-3 and V is TRBV20-1; 8 bases fit TRBD1. Germline CDR1 and CDR2: DFQATT and SNEGSKA (reference sequence). The CDR3 has 15 amino acids. V was pared by 3 bases and J by 4 bases, with 9 bases of the junction left unmatched.

This clonotype has a handful of counts. The CDR3 region has the DNA TGTGCCAGCAGCGGCACAGGGCTAGCGGGCGCGAACACCGGGGAGCTGTTTTTT. Translated, it gives CASSGTGLAGANTGELFF. The rearrangement joins TRBV11-2 to TRBJ2-2; the match to TRBD2 covers 8 bases. V trimming: 5 bases; J trimming: 0 bases; junction bases outside the gene matches: 11. CDR1 and CDR2 (germline): SGHAT, FQNNGV. The CDR3 spans 18 residues.

This clonotype has only a few counts. The J gene is TRBJ1-3, the V gene TRBV6-1; possibly TRBD1 for D (5 bases). Germline V gene lookup returns CDR1 MNHNS and CDR2 SASEGT. Trimming left V 1 base short and J 8 bases short, with 12 bases between. The CDR3 is made up of 14 amino acids. The CDR3 spells CASSEVAGSDTIYF. As DNA, the CDR3 is TGTGCCAGCAGTGAAGTAGCAGGGTCGGACACCATATATTTT.

The rearrangement joins TRBV5-1 to TRBJ2-7; D unresolved. Trimming removed 2 bases from V and 3 bases from J, with 9 bases in between. The CDR3 sequence is 13 residues long. CDR1 and CDR2 (germline): SGHRS, YFSETQ. The CDR3 is CASSFLGNYEQYF. CDR3 coding DNA: TGCGCCAGCAGCTTTCTCGGCAACTACGAGCAGTACTTC.

The V gene is TRBV7-2, the J gene TRBJ1-5; 10 bases match TRBD1. V lost 4 bases and J lost 2; bases outside the gene matches: 2. The CDR3 runs to 15 residues. Germline loops: CDR1 SGHTA, CDR2 FQGNSA. CDR3 protein: CASSWDRGGNQPQHF. CDR3 nucleotide sequence: TGTGCCAGCAGCTGGGACAGGGGTGGCAATCAGCCCCAGCATTTT. Based on the CDR3 plus reference TRBV7-2 and TRBJ1-5, the full variable domain is GAGVSQSPSNKVTEKGKDVELRCDPISGHTALYWYRQSLGQGLEFLIYFQGNSAPDKSGLPSDRFSAERTGGSVSTLTIQRTQQEDSAVYLCASSWDRGGNQPQHFGDGTRLSIL.

This clonotype was seen more than once but under ten times. The chain links TRBV29-1 to TRBJ1-1; D is ambiguous. CDR1 and CDR2 from the germline V gene are SQVTM and ANQGSEA. The CDR3 contains 13 residues. The V end was cut by 5 bases, the J end by 4 bases, with 14 bases between. The CDR3 loop is CSVLPQPGTEAFF. The CDR3 region has the DNA TGCAGCGTTTTGCCGCAGCCGGGCACTGAAGCTTTCTTT. Filled out from reference TRBV29-1 and TRBJ1-1, the complete variable domain reads SAVISQKPSRDICQRGTSLTIQCQVDSQVTMMFWYRQQPGQSLTLIATANQGSEATYESGFVIDKFPISRPNLTFSTLTVSNMSPEDSSIYLCSVLPQPGTEAFFGQGTRLTVV.

This clonotype was observed a handful of times. The chain has TRBV6-1 and TRBJ1-1; 11 nucleotides agree with TRBD1. This CDR3 comprises 16 residues. Germline assignment: CDR1 MNHNS and CDR2 SASEGT. After removal of 7 bases from V and 6 bases from J, the junction contained 13 bases not matched to a gene. The CDR3: CASMEGAGTGGSEAFF. The DNA for the CDR3 is TGTGCCAGCATGGAAGGGGCCGGGACAGGGGGTTCTGAAGCTTTCTTT.

V is TRBV30 and J is TRBJ2-2; 14 bases align to TRBD2. CDR3 size: 15 residues. Germline values: CDR1 GTSNPN, CDR2 SVGIG (reference sequence). Losses at the gene ends were 2 bases for V and 6 bases for J; bases not matched to a gene: 2. The CDR3 region has the DNA TGTGCCTGGAGTACGACTAGCGGGGGGGCCGGGGAGCTGTTTTTT. Its translation is CAWSTTSGGAGELFF.

This sequence joins TRBV6-4 and TRBJ1-5; D unclear. This CDR3 comprises 13 residues. The V and J ends lost 2 bases and 6 bases respectively, with 8 bases between them. Germline V gene data show CDR1 as MRHNA and CDR2 as SNTAGT. The CDR3 DNA follows: TGTGCCAGCAGTGACCGGTCGGGTCAGCCCCAGCATTTT. Amino acids: CASSDRSGQPQHF.

This clonotype was seen a handful of times. This chain joins TRBV6-5 and TRBJ2-7; possibly TRBD2 for D (7 bases). The germline CDR1 and CDR2 sequences are MNHEY and SVGAGI. V dropped 1 base and J dropped 4 bases, with 20 bases sitting between them. The CDR3 has 17 residues. The DNA of the CDR3 is TGTGCCAGCAGTTACTGGACCTTAGGGGGGGGAGGGTACGAGCAGTACTTC. Amino acid sequence: CASSYWTLGGGGYEQYF.

The chain couples TRBV19 to TRBJ2-7; 9 nucleotides align to TRBD1. Germline CDR1 LNHDA, CDR2 SQIVND (reference sequence). V shed 5 bases and J 5 bases; nucleotides not matched to a gene: 7. CDR3 length: 14 residues. CDR3 in amino acids: CASSRRDRAHEQYF. For the CDR3, the DNA is TGTGCCAGTAGTCGCCGGGACAGGGCCCACGAGCAGTACTTC. The variable domain in full, with the rest retrieved from reference TRBV19 and TRBJ2-7, is DGGITQSPKYLFRKEGQNVTLSCEQNLNHDAMYWYRQDPGQGLRLIYYSQIVNDFQKGDIAEGYSVSREKKESFPLTVTSAQKNPTAFYLCASSRRDRAHEQYFGPGTRLTVT.

The chain is built from TRBV24-1 and TRBJ2-7, with 9 positions matching TRBD1. The CDR3 length is 13 residues. In germline, CDR1 is KGHDR, CDR2 SFDVKD. The junction had 3 bases not matched to a gene; V was cut back by 3 bases and J by 7 bases. The CDR3 nucleotides read TGTGCCACCAGTGATCACAGGGGGCGAGAGCAGTACTTC. Translating gives CATSDHRGREQYF.

The J gene is TRBJ2-7, the V gene TRBV19; no clear D. The CDR3 has 13 residues. Germline lookup yields CDR1 LNHDA and CDR2 SQIVND (reference sequence). Deletions cut 2 bases from V and 1 base from J, with 6 bases between. The CDR3 loop is CASSIRQSYEQYF. Here the CDR3 DNA reads TGTGCCAGTAGTATACGCCAGTCCTACGAGCAGTACTTC.

The J gene is TRBJ2-5, the V gene TRBV19, with D possibly being TRBD1 (5 bases). Trimming shortened V by 7 bases and J by 2 bases, and 14 bases separated the two germline ends. The CDR3 loop spans 14 amino acids. The germline V gene has CDR1 LNHDA and CDR2 SQIVND (reference sequence). The CDR3 DNA reads TGTGCCAGTAATCCTGGGAACAGGCAAGAGACCCAGTACTTC. Residues: CASNPGNRQETQYF.

This rearrangement joins TRBV11-2 to TRBJ2-5; D tentatively fits TRBD1 or TRBD2 (5 bases each). This CDR3 region has 13 residues. The ends were cut back, 5 bases at V and 4 bases at J, with 11 bases in the middle. Per the germline V gene, CDR1 is SGHAT and CDR2 is FQNNGV. CDR3 protein: CASSRGQGETQYF. CDR3 bases: TGTGCCAGCAGCCGAGGGCAGGGAGAGACCCAGTACTTC.

V gene TRBV24-1 combines with J gene TRBJ2-3; 11 positions agree with TRBD2. Germline assignment: CDR1 KGHDR and CDR2 SFDVKD. The V and J ends lost 1 base and 5 bases, in that order; junction bases with no gene match: 4. The CDR3 runs to 16 residues. For the CDR3, the DNA is TGTGCCACCAGTGATTTACCGACTAGCGGGGAAGATACGCAGTATTTT. This codes for CATSDLPTSGEDTQYF.

V usage is TRBV3-1 and J usage is TRBJ1-2; the match to TRBD1 covers 10 bases. Trimming cost V 4 bases and J 3 bases; bases outside gene matches: 5. Per the germline V gene, CDR1 is LGHDT and CDR2 is YNNKEL (reference sequence). CDR3 length equals 15 residues. The DNA for the CDR3 is TGTGCCAGCAGCCCCCAGACAGGGGGCGACTATGGCTACACCTTC. Amino acids: CASSPQTGGDYGYTF.

This clonotype has more than one count but fewer than ten. The chain couples TRBV20-1 to TRBJ1-1, with a tentative D call TRBD1 (6 bases). The CDR3 runs to 16 residues. CDR1 and CDR2 from the germline V gene are DFQATT and SNEGSKA (reference sequence). V lost 2 bases to trimming and J lost 0 bases, with 16 bases between them. In DNA, the CDR3 is TGCAGTGCTAGAAAGGTATCCGGGGGCATGAACACTGAAGCTTTCTTT. Protein product: CSARKVSGGMNTEAFF.

This clonotype was counted only a few times. This sequence joins TRBV6-1 and TRBJ2-6, with D tentatively TRBD1 (6 bases). Germline V CDR1 and CDR2: MNHNS, SASEGT. The CDR3 spans 16 residues. V was cut by 4 bases and J by 3 bases, with 13 bases left in between. Here the CDR3 reads CASSAFRGNGANVLTF. The CDR3 DNA is TGTGCCAGCAGTGCTTTCAGGGGAAATGGGGCCAACGTCCTGACTTTC.

This rearrangement joins TRBV2 to TRBJ1-5, with TRBD1 matching 9 bases. This CDR3 spans 15 amino acids. Trimming took 6 bases from V and 1 from J; bases not matched to a gene: 4. The germline V gene encodes CDR1 SNHLY and CDR2 FYNNEI. CDR3 in DNA: TGTGCCAGCAGAACGGACAGGGGAAGCAATCAGCCCCAGCATTTT. This sequence encodes CASRTDRGSNQPQHF.

This clonotype has more than one count but fewer than ten. CDR3 nucleotide sequence: TGTGCCAGCAGTTGGTCCAACCCTTCCTACGAGCAGTACTTC. Its translation is CASSWSNPSYEQYF. The J gene is TRBJ2-7, the V gene TRBV6-2 or TRBV6-3; D uncertain. The V gene lost 4 bases and the J gene lost 1 base, with 11 bases spanning the gap. This CDR3 spans 14 amino acids. Germline CDR1 reads MNHEY; CDR2 reads SVGEGT.